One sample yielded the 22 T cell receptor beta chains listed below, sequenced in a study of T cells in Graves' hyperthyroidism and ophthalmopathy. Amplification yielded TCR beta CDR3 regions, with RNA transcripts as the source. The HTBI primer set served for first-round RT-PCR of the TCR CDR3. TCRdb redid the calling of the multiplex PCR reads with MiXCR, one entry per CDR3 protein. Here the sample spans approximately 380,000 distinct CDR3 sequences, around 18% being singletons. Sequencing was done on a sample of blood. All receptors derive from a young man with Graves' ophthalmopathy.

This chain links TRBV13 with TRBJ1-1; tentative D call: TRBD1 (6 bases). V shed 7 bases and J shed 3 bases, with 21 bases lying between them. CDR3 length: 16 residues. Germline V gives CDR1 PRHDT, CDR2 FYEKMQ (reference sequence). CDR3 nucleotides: TGTGCCAGCAAGGGTCGGGGGGCTAATTTGGACACTGAAGCTTTCTTT. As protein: CASKGRGANLDTEAFF.

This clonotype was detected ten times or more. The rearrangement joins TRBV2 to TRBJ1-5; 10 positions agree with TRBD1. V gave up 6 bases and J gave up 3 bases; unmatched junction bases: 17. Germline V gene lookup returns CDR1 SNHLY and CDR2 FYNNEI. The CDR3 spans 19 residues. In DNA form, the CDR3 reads TGTGCCAGCAGCCTGGTCGGGGCGAGGGACAGGGGTGACAATCAGCCCCAGCATTTT. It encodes CASSLVGARDRGDNQPQHF.

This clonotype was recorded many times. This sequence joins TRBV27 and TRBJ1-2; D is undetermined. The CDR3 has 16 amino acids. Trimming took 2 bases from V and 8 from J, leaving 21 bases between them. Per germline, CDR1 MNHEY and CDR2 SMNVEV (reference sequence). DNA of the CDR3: TGTGCCAGCAGTTTAGGGCCCGCGAGGGTTCTCGGCGGCTACACCTTC. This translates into CASSLGPARVLGGYTF.

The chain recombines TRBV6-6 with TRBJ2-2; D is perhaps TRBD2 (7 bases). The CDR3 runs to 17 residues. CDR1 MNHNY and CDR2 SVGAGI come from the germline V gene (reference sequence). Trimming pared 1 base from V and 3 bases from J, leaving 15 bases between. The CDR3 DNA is TGTGCCAGCAGTTACTTCGGCCGGGGGGCCGACACCGGGGAGCTGTTTTTT. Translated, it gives CASSYFGRGADTGELFF.

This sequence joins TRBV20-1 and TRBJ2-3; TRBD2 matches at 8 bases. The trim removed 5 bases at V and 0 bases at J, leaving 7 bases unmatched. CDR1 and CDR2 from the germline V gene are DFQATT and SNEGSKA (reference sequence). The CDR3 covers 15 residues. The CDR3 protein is CSALTGGPSTDTQYF. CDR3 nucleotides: TGCAGTGCTTTAACGGGGGGGCCAAGCACAGATACGCAGTATTTT.

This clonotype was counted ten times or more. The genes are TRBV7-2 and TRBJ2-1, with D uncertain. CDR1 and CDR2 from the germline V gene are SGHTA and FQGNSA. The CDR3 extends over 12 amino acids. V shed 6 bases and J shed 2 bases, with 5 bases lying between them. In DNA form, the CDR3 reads TGTGCCAGCAGTCCTACCTACAATGAGCAGTTCTTC. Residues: CASSPTYNEQFF. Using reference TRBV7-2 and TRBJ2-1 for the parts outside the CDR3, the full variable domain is GAGVSQSPSNKVTEKGKDVELRCDPISGHTALYWYRQSLGQGLEFLIYFQGNSAPDKSGLPSDRFSAERTGGSVSTLTIQRTQQEDSAVYLCASSPTYNEQFFGPGTRLTVL.

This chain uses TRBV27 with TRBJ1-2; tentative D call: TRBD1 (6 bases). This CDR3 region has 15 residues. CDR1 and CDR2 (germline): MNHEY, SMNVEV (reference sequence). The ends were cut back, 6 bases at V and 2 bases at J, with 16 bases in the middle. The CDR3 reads CASSRRGQSNYGYTF. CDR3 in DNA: TGTGCCAGCAGCCGTAGGGGACAATCGAACTATGGCTACACCTTC.

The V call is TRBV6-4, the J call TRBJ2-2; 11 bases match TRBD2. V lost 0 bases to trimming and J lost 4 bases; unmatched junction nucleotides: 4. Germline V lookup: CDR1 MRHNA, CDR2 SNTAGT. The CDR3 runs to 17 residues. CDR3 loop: CASSDSSGGAGTGELFF. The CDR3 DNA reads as TGTGCCAGCAGTGACTCTAGCGGGGGGGCAGGCACCGGGGAGCTGTTTTTT.

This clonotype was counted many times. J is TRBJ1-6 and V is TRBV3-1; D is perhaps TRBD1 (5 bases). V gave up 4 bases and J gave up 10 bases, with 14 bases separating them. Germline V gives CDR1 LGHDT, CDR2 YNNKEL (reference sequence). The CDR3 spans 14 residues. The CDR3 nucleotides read TGTGCCAGCAGCCTGGGGACCTTTGGGTCACCCCTCCACTTT. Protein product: CASSLGTFGSPLHF.

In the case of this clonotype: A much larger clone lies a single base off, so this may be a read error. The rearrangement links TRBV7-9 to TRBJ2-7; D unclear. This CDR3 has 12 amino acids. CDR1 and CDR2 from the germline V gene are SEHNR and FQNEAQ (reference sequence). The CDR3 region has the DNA TGTACCAGCAGCCCAGACGATGGGGAGCAGTACTTC. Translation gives CTSSPDDGEQYF.

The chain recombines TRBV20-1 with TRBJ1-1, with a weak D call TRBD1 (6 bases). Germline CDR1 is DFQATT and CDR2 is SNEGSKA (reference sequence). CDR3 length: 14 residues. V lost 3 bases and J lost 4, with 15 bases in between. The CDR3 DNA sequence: TGCAGTGCTAGTGGGGGAGGGGGAGGCACTGAAGCTTTCTTT. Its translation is CSASGGGGGTEAFF.

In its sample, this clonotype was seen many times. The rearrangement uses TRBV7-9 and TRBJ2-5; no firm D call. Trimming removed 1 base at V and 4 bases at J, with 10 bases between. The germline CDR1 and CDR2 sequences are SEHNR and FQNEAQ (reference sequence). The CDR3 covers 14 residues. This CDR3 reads CASSLGPGGETQYF. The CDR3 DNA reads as TGTGCCAGCAGCTTAGGGCCGGGTGGAGAGACCCAGTACTTC. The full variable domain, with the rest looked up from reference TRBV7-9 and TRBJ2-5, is DTGVSQNPRHKITKRGQNVTFRCDPISEHNRLYWYRQTLGQGPEFLTYFQNEAQLEKSRLLSDRFSAERPKGSFSTLEIQRTEQGDSAMYLCASSLGPGGETQYFGPGTRLLVL.

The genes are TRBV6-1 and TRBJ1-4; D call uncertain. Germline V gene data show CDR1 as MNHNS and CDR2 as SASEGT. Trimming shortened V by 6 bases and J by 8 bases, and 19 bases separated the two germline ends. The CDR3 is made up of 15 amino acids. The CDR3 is CASSVRTFPPEKLFF. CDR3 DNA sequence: TGTGCCAGCAGCGTAAGAACTTTCCCCCCCGAAAAACTGTTTTTT.

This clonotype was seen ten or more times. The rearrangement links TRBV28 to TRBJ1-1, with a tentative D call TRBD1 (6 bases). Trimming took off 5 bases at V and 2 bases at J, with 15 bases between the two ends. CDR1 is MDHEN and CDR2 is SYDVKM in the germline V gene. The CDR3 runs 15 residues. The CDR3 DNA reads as TGTGCCAGCAGTCCTTCCCGGGACATTAACACTGAAGCTTTCTTT. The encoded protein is CASSPSRDINTEAFF.

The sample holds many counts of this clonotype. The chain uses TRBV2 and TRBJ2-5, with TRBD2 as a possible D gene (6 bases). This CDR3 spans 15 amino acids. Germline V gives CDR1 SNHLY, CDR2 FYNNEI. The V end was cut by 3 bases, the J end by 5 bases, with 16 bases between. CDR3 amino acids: CASSDFGQAGETQYF. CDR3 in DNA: TGTGCCAGCAGTGATTTTGGTCAGGCGGGGGAGACCCAGTACTTC.

The CDR3, as DNA: TGTGCCAGCCGCCTCGGGGGGGCAGGTGAAAAACTGTTTTTT. Residues: CASRLGGAGEKLFF. The chain links TRBV6-1 to TRBJ1-4, with D tentatively TRBD1 (6 bases). The CDR3 is 14 residues long. Germline V gives CDR1 MNHNS, CDR2 SASEGT. V was cut by 8 bases and J by 7 bases, with 17 bases left in between.

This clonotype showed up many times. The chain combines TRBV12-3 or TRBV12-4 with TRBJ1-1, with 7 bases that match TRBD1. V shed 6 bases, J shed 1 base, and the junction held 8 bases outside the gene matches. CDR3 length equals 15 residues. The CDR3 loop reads CASRMTGTENTEAFF. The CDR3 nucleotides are TGTGCCAGCAGGATGACAGGGACCGAGAACACTGAAGCTTTCTTT.

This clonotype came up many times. Here the CDR3 DNA reads TGTGCCAGCAGTCCAAAGGGGGGACGGTGGTCCTATAATTCACCCCTCCACTTT. Its translation is CASSPKGGRWSYNSPLHF. The chain links TRBV6-1 to TRBJ1-6, with D perhaps TRBD1 (6 bases). Trimming left V 5 bases short and J 1 base short, with 18 bases between. The CDR3 covers 18 residues. Looked up from germline, CDR1 is MNHNS and CDR2 is SASEGT.

CDR3 sequence: CSVEVNTEAFF. The CDR3 region has the DNA TGCAGCGTTGAGGTGAACACTGAAGCTTTCTTT. This chain links TRBV29-1 with TRBJ1-1, with no clear D. The V gene's germline CDR1 is SQVTM and CDR2 ANQGSEA. The CDR3 consists of 11 residues. Trimming took 3 bases from V and 0 from J, leaving 2 bases between them.

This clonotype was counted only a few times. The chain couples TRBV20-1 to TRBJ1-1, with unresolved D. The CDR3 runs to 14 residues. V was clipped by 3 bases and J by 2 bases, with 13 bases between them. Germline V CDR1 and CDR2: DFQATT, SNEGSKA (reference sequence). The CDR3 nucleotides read TGCAGTGCTAGTCGGGCAGCAAGTAACACTGAAGCTTTCTTT. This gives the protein CSASRAASNTEAFF.

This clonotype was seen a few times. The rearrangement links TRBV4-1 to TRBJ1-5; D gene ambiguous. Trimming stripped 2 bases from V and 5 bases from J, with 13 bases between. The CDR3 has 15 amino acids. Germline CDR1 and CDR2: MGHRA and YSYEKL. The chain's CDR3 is CASSQLRDGDQPQHF. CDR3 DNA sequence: TGCGCCAGCAGCCAACTACGAGACGGGGATCAGCCCCAGCATTTT.

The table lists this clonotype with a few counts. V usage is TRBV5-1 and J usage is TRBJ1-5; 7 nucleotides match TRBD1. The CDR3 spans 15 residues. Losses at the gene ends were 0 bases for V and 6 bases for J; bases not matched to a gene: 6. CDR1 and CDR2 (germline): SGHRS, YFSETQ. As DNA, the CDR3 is TGCGCCAGCAGCTTGGGGGGACAGATTGGTCAGCCCCAGCATTTT. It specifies CASSLGGQIGQPQHF.